The entry below gives a single TCR beta chain sequence along with its context. The sample belongs to a study of cytomegalovirus exposure and HLA in healthy donors. The CDR3 contains 16 residues. Trimming took 2 bases from V and 7 from J; bases not matched to a gene: 13. Looked up from germline, CDR1 is MNHNY and CDR2 is SVGAGI (reference sequence). The PCR made use of 60 Vbeta and 13 Jbeta primers. Some clones are missing from TCRdb's copy, which holds only in-frame ones; the method was immunoSEQ multiplex PCR. The table lists around 140,000 clones. Specimen: PBMCs. J is TRBJ1-2 and V is TRBV6-6; 7 bases are shared with TRBD1. This receptor was identified in a woman aged 40 to 50 in good health and CMV-seronegative. The CDR3 loop is CASSYTPGGTNSGYTF. The DNA for the CDR3 is TGTGCCAGCAGTTACACCCCAGGGGGAACTAACAGTGGCTACACCTTC.